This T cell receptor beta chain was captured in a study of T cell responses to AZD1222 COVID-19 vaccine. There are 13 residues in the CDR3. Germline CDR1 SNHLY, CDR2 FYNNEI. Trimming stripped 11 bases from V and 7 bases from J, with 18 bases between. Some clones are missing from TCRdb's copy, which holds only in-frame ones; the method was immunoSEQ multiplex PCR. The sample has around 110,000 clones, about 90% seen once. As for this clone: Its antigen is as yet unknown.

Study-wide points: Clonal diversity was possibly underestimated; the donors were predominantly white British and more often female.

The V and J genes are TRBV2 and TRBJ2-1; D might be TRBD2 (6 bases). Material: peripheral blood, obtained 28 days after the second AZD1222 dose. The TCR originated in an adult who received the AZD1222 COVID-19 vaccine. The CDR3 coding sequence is TGTGCCTCAGTAGCCGGGAGTTTGAATGAGCAGTTCTTC. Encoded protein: CASVAGSLNEQFF.